This TCR beta chain emerged from a study of a mutant IDH1 vaccine in newly diagnosed glioma. Produced via immunoSEQ multiplex PCR; TCRdb's table is partial and in-frame only. Among tens of thousands of clones listed, approximately 92% were seen once. The CDR3 loop spans 13 amino acids. The germline gives CDR1 SNHLY, CDR2 FYNNEI. The J segment lost 5 bases and the V segment lost 8 bases, leaving 7 bases of the junction unmatched. Remarks on this clone: Its antigen remains unknown.

Time point meaning: week 35, safety follow-up. One vaccine dose held 300 ug of mutant IDH1 20-mer peptide and came with topical imiquimod. Astrocytomas that were new, WHO grade 3 or 4, IDH1-mutant and ATRX-lost were present in the donors. The receptor's source is a man in his fifties or sixties with glioma. The specimen comprised PBMCs, sampled from a glioma patient whose treatment included an IDH1 peptide vaccine. V gene TRBV2 combines with J gene TRBJ2-5, with 8 bases aligning to TRBD2. DNA for the CDR3: TGTGCCAGCCGGGGGGGGGATTGGGAGACCCAGTACTTC. This gives the protein CASRGGDWETQYF.